These 29 T cell receptor beta chains were sequenced from one sample in a study of cytomegalovirus exposure and HLA in healthy donors. Profiling relied on immunoSEQ multiplex PCR, and the TCRdb table lists in-frame clones only, not all of them. Here the sample spans 85,000 to 120,000 clones, 85% to 95% being singletons. The sequencing sample was made of PBMCs. These receptors were taken from a woman aged 18-30 years in good health and CMV-seronegative.

This clone was seen a single time. The chain joins TRBV28 to TRBJ1-2; 8 nucleotides agree with TRBD1. The J segment lost 5 bases and the V segment lost 5 bases, leaving 13 bases of the junction unmatched. Per the germline V gene, CDR1 is MDHEN and CDR2 is SYDVKM. This CDR3 is 16 amino acids long. The CDR3 spells CASSEYQQGVRYGYTF. The CDR3 DNA follows: TGTGCCAGCAGTGAATACCAACAGGGGGTCCGGTATGGCTACACCTTC.

The rearrangement uses TRBV25-1 and TRBJ2-1; the D gene is possibly TRBD1 (7 bases). Germline V CDR1 and CDR2: MGHDK, SYGVNS. Between the trimmed V and J ends, which lost 6 bases and 5 bases, there was a span of 17 bases. The CDR3 has 15 amino acids. CDR3 DNA: TGTGCCAGCAGCGCCGGGGGACAGATTAACAATGAGCAGTTCTTC. It encodes CASSAGGQINNEQFF.

The count of this clone is one. The chain has TRBV29-1 and TRBJ1-2; 7 nucleotides agree with TRBD1. CDR1 and CDR2 (germline): SQVTM, ANQGSEA. CDR3 length: 13 amino acids. Germline trimming cut 5 bases from V and 4 bases from J; bases unmatched to any gene: 7. This chain's CDR3 is CSVYRGGGYGYTF. CDR3 coding DNA: TGCAGCGTTTACAGGGGCGGTGGCTATGGCTACACCTTC.

This chain joins TRBV7-9 and TRBJ1-1, with D unclear. V was cut by 2 bases and J by 4 bases, with 17 bases left in between. Germline V CDR1 and CDR2: SEHNR, FQNEAQ (reference sequence). This CDR3 comprises 16 residues. In nucleotides, the CDR3 is TGTGCCAGCAGCTTAAGCGCGGGTGAATCGGGCACTGAAGCTTTCTTT. Translation: CASSLSAGESGTEAFF.

The V and J genes are TRBV4-3 and TRBJ2-2, with 12 bases fitting TRBD2. After removal of 0 bases from V and 8 bases from J, the junction contained 4 bases not matched to a gene. The germline CDR1 and CDR2 sequences are LGHNA and YSLEER. The CDR3 consists of 16 residues. CDR3 in amino acids: CASSQDRTSGVGELFF. The CDR3 bases are TGCGCCAGCAGCCAAGATAGGACTAGCGGGGTAGGGGAGCTGTTTTTT.

The chain has TRBV2 and TRBJ1-2; no reliable D call. Trimming shortened V by 2 bases and J by 8 bases, and 18 bases separated the two germline ends. The CDR3 totals 15 residues. The V gene's germline CDR1 is SNHLY and CDR2 FYNNEI. The CDR3 nucleotides are TGTGCCAGCAGTGAAAACCCCTCGGGGTGGAAAGGCTACACCTTC. Its translation is CASSENPSGWKGYTF. The full variable domain, rest sourced from reference TRBV2 and TRBJ1-2, is EPEVTQTPSHQVTQMGQEVILRCVPISNHLYFYWYRQILGQKVEFLVSFYNNEISEKSEIFDDQFSVERPDGSNFTLKIRSTKLEDSAMYFCASSENPSGWKGYTFGSGTRLTVV.

The chain joins TRBV27 to TRBJ2-7, with 9 nucleotides matching TRBD1. The CDR3 totals 16 residues. From germline, CDR1 is MNHEY and CDR2 SMNVEV (reference sequence). Trimming at V came to 5 bases and at J to 2 bases, leaving 10 bases not matched to a gene. CDR3 in amino acids: CASSTKTGGATYEQYF. The CDR3 DNA reads as TGTGCCAGCAGTACTAAAACAGGGGGCGCGACCTACGAGCAGTACTTC.

The rearrangement links TRBV2 to TRBJ2-7, with TRBD1 identical over 8 bases. CDR3 length: 14 residues. Losses at the gene ends were 5 bases for V and 2 bases for J; bases not matched to a gene: 5. Germline V gives CDR1 SNHLY, CDR2 FYNNEI. The CDR3 here is CASSIRDRTYEQYF. CDR3 sequence (DNA): TGTGCCAGCAGTATCCGGGACAGGACCTACGAGCAGTACTTC.

The V gene is TRBV5-1, the J gene TRBJ1-2; perhaps TRBD1 as D (6 bases). The CDR3 length is 14 residues. CDR1 and CDR2 (germline): SGHRS, YFSETQ. V was cut by 0 bases and J by 5 bases, with 11 bases left in between. CDR3 bases: TGCGCCAGCAGCTTGGGCGGCAGGGGATATGGCTACACCTTC. Translated: CASSLGGRGYGYTF. Full variable domain (missing parts from reference TRBV5-1 and TRBJ1-2): KAGVTQTPRYLIKTRGQQVTLSCSPISGHRSVSWYQQTPGQGLQFLFEYFSETQRNKGNFPGRFSGRQFSNSRSEMNVSTLELGDSALYLCASSLGGRGYGYTFGSGTRLTVV.

The chain links TRBV7-2 to TRBJ2-3; D uncertain. Germline-derived CDR1 and CDR2 are SGHTA and FQGNSA. The CDR3 runs to 14 residues. Trimming cost V 4 bases and J 4 bases, with 12 bases left between them. This chain's CDR3 is CASSSQIGSDTQYF. The CDR3 nucleotides read TGTGCCAGCAGCTCCCAAATCGGGTCAGATACGCAGTATTTT.

This clone has a single count. The chain combines TRBV2 with TRBJ2-5, with TRBD2 identical over 8 bases. The CDR3 is made up of 13 amino acids. CDR1 and CDR2 (germline): SNHLY, FYNNEI. J was trimmed by 4 bases and V by 4 bases; bases with no gene match: 2. CDR3 nucleotide sequence: TGTGCCAGCAGTGGTCTAGCGGGAGAGACCCAGTACTTC. The encoded protein is CASSGLAGETQYF.

The gene calls are TRBV4-3 and TRBJ2-7; 9 bases match TRBD1. Germline loops: CDR1 LGHNA, CDR2 YSLEER. The V and J ends lost 4 bases and 3 bases, in that order; junction bases with no gene match: 1. The CDR3 is made up of 13 amino acids. The CDR3 loop reads CASSRDRDYEQYF. In DNA, the CDR3 is TGCGCCAGCAGCCGGGACAGGGACTACGAGCAGTACTTC.

The chain uses TRBV11-3 and TRBJ1-2, with D maybe TRBD1 (6 bases). V was pared by 5 bases and J by 6 bases, with 16 bases between. The CDR3 covers 14 residues. Germline V gene data show CDR1 as SGHNT and CDR2 as YENEEA. For the CDR3, the DNA is TGTGCCAGCAGCCCTTCGGCAGGGGAAAATGGCTACACCTTC. Translated: CASSPSAGENGYTF. Complete variable domain (other parts from reference TRBV11-3 and TRBJ1-2): EAGVVQSPRYKIIEKKQPVAFWCNPISGHNTLYWYLQNLGQGPELLIRYENEEAVDDSQLPKDRFSAERLKGVDSTLKIQPAELGDSAVYLCASSPSAGENGYTFGSGTRLTVV.

The V and J genes are TRBV5-6 and TRBJ1-4; no definite D call. V was cut by 1 base and J by 3 bases, with 10 bases left in between. CDR3 size: 15 residues. CDR1 is SGHDT and CDR2 is YYEEEE in the germline V gene. For the CDR3, the DNA is TGTGCCAGCAGCTTGCGGGTCGGGGCTAATGAAAAACTGTTTTTT. It specifies CASSLRVGANEKLFF.

The chain has TRBV11-2 and TRBJ2-4, with D unclear. V was shortened by 7 bases and J by 0 bases, with 10 bases between the two germline ends. This CDR3 spans 14 amino acids. The germline V gene encodes CDR1 SGHAT and CDR2 FQNNGV. CDR3 bases: TGTGCCAGCACCTTGGGCCTAGCCAAAAACATTCAGTACTTC. Translating gives CASTLGLAKNIQYF. The full variable domain, in which reference TRBV11-2 and TRBJ2-4 provide the parts outside the CDR3, is EAGVAQSPRYKIIEKRQSVAFWCNPISGHATLYWYQQILGQGPKLLIQFQNNGVVDDSQLPKDRFSAERLKGVDSTLKIQPAKLEDSAVYLCASTLGLAKNIQYFGAGTRLSVL.

The rearrangement links TRBV10-3 to TRBJ2-3; D is undetermined. The CDR3 is made up of 15 amino acids. CDR1 and CDR2 from the germline V gene are ENHRY and SYGVKD. V lost 2 bases and J 4 bases, leaving 13 bases between the germline ends. The CDR3 region has the DNA TGTGCCATCAGTGAGCGGAACTCAGAGGCAGATACGCAGTATTTT. Amino acids: CAISERNSEADTQYF.

The rearrangement links TRBV7-9 to TRBJ1-2; maybe TRBD1 (6 bases). The CDR3 spans 12 residues. The ends were cut back, 5 bases at V and 8 bases at J, with 12 bases in the middle. Germline loops: CDR1 SEHNR, CDR2 FQNEAQ (reference sequence). CDR3 coding DNA: TGTGCCAGCAGCCCGAGGGGGGGCGGCTACACCTTC. Translating it yields CASSPRGGGYTF.

The J gene is TRBJ2-2, the V gene TRBV7-8; 10 bases align to TRBD2. The V and J ends lost 5 bases and 4 bases, in that order; junction bases with no gene match: 16. In germline, CDR1 is SGHVS, CDR2 FQNEAQ. The CDR3 contains 19 residues. This CDR3 is CASSPFILLAGTGTGELFF. The CDR3, as DNA: TGTGCCAGCAGCCCCTTTATCTTACTAGCGGGAACGGGCACCGGGGAGCTGTTTTTT.

This chain connects TRBV19 to TRBJ2-3, with D perhaps TRBD2 (6 bases). The CDR3 spans 14 residues. The germline V and J ends were trimmed by 6 bases and 2 bases, with 12 bases remaining between them. Germline V gives CDR1 LNHDA, CDR2 SQIVND (reference sequence). As DNA, the CDR3 is TGTGCCAGTAGCCAAACGGGGGTCACAGATACGCAGTATTTT. This codes for CASSQTGVTDTQYF.

The J gene is TRBJ2-7, the V gene TRBV5-1, with D perhaps matching TRBD1 (7 bases). Germline CDR1 and CDR2: SGHRS and YFSETQ. V gave up 4 bases and J gave up 3 bases, with 14 bases separating them. CDR3 length: 14 amino acids. DNA for the CDR3: TGCGCCAGCAGCCCAGCCCAGGGGGGCTACGAGCAGTACTTC. Translating it yields CASSPAQGGYEQYF.

This clone was recorded only once. The rearrangement joins TRBV6-6 to TRBJ2-5; possibly TRBD1 for D (7 bases). CDR3 size: 15 residues. V dropped 6 bases and J dropped 2 bases, with 16 bases sitting between them. Germline V lookup: CDR1 MNHNY, CDR2 SVGAGI (reference sequence). This CDR3 is CASSWYQGGQETQYF. CDR3 nucleotide sequence: TGTGCCAGCAGCTGGTACCAGGGGGGTCAAGAGACCCAGTACTTC.

V and J are TRBV11-1 and TRBJ2-7; 8 bases map to TRBD1. This CDR3 is 14 amino acids long. After removal of 5 bases from V and 3 bases from J, the junction contained 6 bases not matched to a gene. Germline lookup yields CDR1 SGHAT and CDR2 FQDESV (reference sequence). Here the CDR3 DNA reads TGTGCCAGCAGCCCCGGGACAGGAGACTACGAGCAGTACTTC. This sequence encodes CASSPGTGDYEQYF. The full variable domain, its missing parts supplied by reference TRBV11-1 and TRBJ2-7, is EAEVAQSPRYKITEKSQAVAFWCDPISGHATLYWYRQILGQGPELLVQFQDESVVDDSQLPKDRFSAERLKGVDSTLKIQPAELGDSAMYLCASSPGTGDYEQYFGPGTRLTVT.

The rearrangement joins TRBV7-9 to TRBJ2-7; the match to TRBD1 covers 8 bases. With 1 base clipped from V and 6 bases from J, the junction kept 2 bases outside the gene matches. This CDR3 spans 13 amino acids. CDR1 is SEHNR, CDR2 FQNEAQ, per germline (reference sequence). CDR3 nucleotide sequence: TGTGCCAGCAGCTTAGGCGACAGGGGCGAGCAGTACTTC. Translated, it gives CASSLGDRGEQYF.

This chain joins TRBV19 and TRBJ1-5, with a weak D call TRBD1 (5 bases). CDR3 length equals 15 residues. Trimming took 5 bases from V and 7 from J, leaving 18 bases between them. Germline CDR1 is LNHDA and CDR2 is SQIVND (reference sequence). CDR3 protein: CASSRGTAGGQPQHF. As DNA, the CDR3 is TGTGCCAGTAGTCGCGGGACGGCGGGAGGACAGCCCCAGCATTTT.

V usage is TRBV28 and J usage is TRBJ2-1, with TRBD2 identical over 9 bases. The CDR3 has 14 amino acids. Trimming removed 7 bases from V and 3 bases from J; junction bases left unmatched: 4. In germline, CDR1 is MDHEN, CDR2 SYDVKM. The CDR3 DNA sequence: TGTGCCAGCAACTTAGCGGGAGACTACAATGAGCAGTTCTTC. Its protein product is CASNLAGDYNEQFF.

The rearrangement joins TRBV9 to TRBJ2-2; D may be TRBD1 (6 bases). This CDR3 has 17 amino acids. Trimming removed 0 bases at V and 4 bases at J, with 16 bases between. Germline-derived CDR1 and CDR2 are SGDLS and YYNGEE. Here the CDR3 DNA reads TGTGCCAGCAGCGTAGTAGGGACAAGGAGTTTCACCGGGGAGCTGTTTTTT. The encoded protein is CASSVVGTRSFTGELFF.

The chain employs TRBV9 and TRBJ2-1, with 11 bases that match TRBD2. There are 15 residues in the CDR3. The germline V gene has CDR1 SGDLS and CDR2 YYNGEE. V trimming: 4 bases; J trimming: 7 bases; junction bases outside the gene matches: 7. The CDR3 DNA reads TGTGCCAGCAGCCTAGGGGGACTAGCGGTAAATGAGCAGTTCTTC. It is translated as CASSLGGLAVNEQFF.

The V gene is TRBV27, the J gene TRBJ2-5, with D uncertain. Germline assignment: CDR1 MNHEY and CDR2 SMNVEV (reference sequence). There are 14 residues in the CDR3. The V gene lost 3 bases and the J gene lost 2 bases, with 10 bases spanning the gap. The CDR3 spells CASSFSAVQETQYF. CDR3 DNA sequence: TGTGCCAGCAGTTTTTCTGCAGTACAAGAGACCCAGTACTTC.

V and J are TRBV29-1 and TRBJ1-3; possibly TRBD1 for D (6 bases). Germline V gene sequence: CDR1 SQVTM, CDR2 ANQGSEA. There are 13 residues in the CDR3. Trimming left V 7 bases short and J 8 bases short, with 18 bases between. The CDR3 is CSAAEIGGYTIYF. In DNA, the CDR3 is TGCAGCGCTGCTGAGATTGGGGGCTACACCATATATTTT. Combining the CDR3 with reference TRBV29-1 and TRBJ1-3 gives the whole variable domain SAVISQKPSRDICQRGTSLTIQCQVDSQVTMMFWYRQQPGQSLTLIATANQGSEATYESGFVIDKFPISRPNLTFSTLTVSNMSPEDSSIYLCSAAEIGGYTIYFGEGSWLTVV.